The next 30 T cell receptor beta chains were all read from a single sample in a study of T cell responses to AZD1222 COVID-19 vaccine. The assay was immunoSEQ multiplex PCR, and TCRdb's table has in-frame clones only and misses some. The sample contains about 120,000 clones, approximately 87% of which appear only once. Material: peripheral blood, obtained on day 0 of AZD1222 vaccination. The receptors shown here come from an adult in good health.

The J gene is TRBJ1-1, the V gene TRBV7-3; D call uncertain. V was pared by 2 bases and J by 0 bases, with 7 bases between. This CDR3 is built from 14 residues. Germline CDR1 SGHTA, CDR2 FQGTGA. The CDR3 DNA sequence: TGTGCCAGCAGCTTATCGGGATTGAACACTGAAGCTTTCTTT. Translating gives CASSLSGLNTEAFF.

The chain uses TRBV3-1 (or the pseudogene TRBV3-2) and TRBJ1-1, with a possible D match to TRBD1 (5 bases). CDR3 length: 14 residues. Trimming shortened V by 0 bases and J by 1 base, and 6 bases separated the two germline ends. Germline values: CDR1 LGHDT, CDR2 YNNKEL (reference sequence). DNA for the CDR3: TGTGCCAGCAGCCAAGATGGGGGGAACACTGAAGCTTTCTTT. Amino acid sequence: CASSQDGGNTEAFF.

The J gene is TRBJ1-5, the V gene TRBV28, with a possible D match to TRBD1 (5 bases). The CDR3 has 16 residues. Germline V gene data show CDR1 as MDHEN and CDR2 as SYDVKM. V was clipped by 7 bases and J by 2 bases, with 18 bases between them. DNA for the CDR3: TGTGCCAGCAAAATTACCGGGACCGCGGGCAATCAGCCCCAGCATTTT. Translated, it gives CASKITGTAGNQPQHF.

The genes are TRBV20-1 and TRBJ1-5; D not certain. Germline lookup yields CDR1 DFQATT and CDR2 SNEGSKA (reference sequence). The V gene lost 3 bases and the J gene lost 2 bases, with 5 bases spanning the gap. The length of the CDR3 is 12 residues. CDR3 region: CSASQGNQPQHF. Written as DNA, the CDR3 is TGCAGTGCTAGTCAGGGCAATCAGCCCCAGCATTTT.

V and J are TRBV4-1 and TRBJ1-4; D unclear. The V end lost 5 bases, the J end lost 1 base, and 20 bases lay between the germline ends. CDR1 is MGHRA, CDR2 YSYEKL, per germline. The CDR3 has 18 residues. The chain's CDR3 is CASSNARPKGVTNEKLFF. In nucleotides, the CDR3 is TGCGCCAGCAGCAACGCAAGGCCGAAGGGAGTAACTAATGAAAAACTGTTTTTT.

The chain is built from TRBV7-2 and TRBJ2-6; D is uncertain. Trimming shortened V by 6 bases and J by 3 bases, and 9 bases separated the two germline ends. The CDR3 sequence is 14 residues long. The germline V gene has CDR1 SGHTA and CDR2 FQGNSA. The chain's CDR3 is CASRTTVGANVLTF. CDR3 bases: TGTGCCAGCAGGACGACTGTTGGGGCCAACGTCCTGACTTTC.

The CDR3 DNA follows: TGTGCCAGTCGAGGCCAGTCCAATCAGCCCCAGCATTTT. Translated, it gives CASRGQSNQPQHF. V gene TRBV19 combines with J gene TRBJ1-5, with D hard to call. This CDR3 contains 13 residues. Trimming removed 8 bases from V and 3 bases from J, with 11 bases in between. The germline gives CDR1 LNHDA, CDR2 SQIVND (reference sequence).

The gene calls are TRBV28 and TRBJ1-5; D remains unclear. This CDR3 region has 14 residues. V shed 2 bases and J shed 1 base, with 6 bases lying between them. CDR1 is MDHEN and CDR2 is SYDVKM in the germline V gene. The CDR3 region has the DNA TGTGCCAGCAGTTTAGGGCCGAGCAATCAGCCCCAGCATTTT. Encoded protein: CASSLGPSNQPQHF.

The chain has TRBV7-3 and TRBJ2-1; perhaps TRBD2 as D (6 bases). Trimming took off 3 bases at V and 2 bases at J, with 23 bases between the two ends. The germline CDR1 and CDR2 sequences are SGHTA and FQGTGA. CDR3 length: 19 residues. In DNA form, the CDR3 reads TGTGCCAGCAGCTTCTTCCCAAAACTAGCATCGGGAACCTACAATGAGCAGTTCTTC. Its protein is CASSFFPKLASGTYNEQFF.

The gene calls are TRBV6-5 and TRBJ1-3; TRBD1 might be the D (6 bases). The V end lost 6 bases, the J end lost 0 bases, and 9 bases lay between the germline ends. CDR1 is MNHEY and CDR2 is SVGAGI in the germline V gene. This CDR3 spans 14 amino acids. Here the CDR3 reads CASRRQVSGNTIYF. CDR3 nucleotide sequence: TGTGCCAGCAGGCGACAGGTCTCTGGAAACACCATATATTTT.

CDR3 residues: CASSSGYIYNEQFF. The CDR3 DNA reads as TGCGCCAGCAGCTCGGGGTACATCTACAATGAGCAGTTCTTC. The chain employs TRBV5-1 and TRBJ2-1, with D perhaps matching TRBD2 (5 bases). Germline V gene data show CDR1 as SGHRS and CDR2 as YFSETQ. Trimming removed 3 bases from V and 3 bases from J, with 10 bases in between. The CDR3 is made up of 14 amino acids.

The V gene is TRBV11-2, the J gene TRBJ2-1; TRBD2 agrees at 9 bases. The CDR3 length is 15 residues. Germline V gene data show CDR1 as SGHAT and CDR2 as FQNNGV. Trimming cost V 3 bases and J 8 bases; bases outside gene matches: 8. The DNA of the CDR3 is TGTGCCAGCAGCTTGCAAATAGCGGGAGTGGATGAGCAGTTCTTC. The encoded protein is CASSLQIAGVDEQFF.

The chain carries TRBV3-1 (or the pseudogene TRBV3-2) and TRBJ2-7; weak D call: TRBD2 (5 bases). This CDR3 has 14 residues. The germline gives CDR1 LGHDT, CDR2 YNNKEL (reference sequence). The germline V and J ends were trimmed by 3 bases and 0 bases, with 9 bases remaining between them. CDR3 sequence reads: CASSQRASSYEQYF. In nucleotides, the CDR3 is TGTGCCAGCAGCCAGCGGGCGAGCTCCTACGAGCAGTACTTC.

V usage is TRBV28 and J usage is TRBJ2-7, with D perhaps given as TRBD1 or TRBD2 (5 bases each). Trimming removed 6 bases from V and 4 bases from J, with 10 bases in between. The CDR3 length is 12 residues. Germline CDR1 is MDHEN and CDR2 is SYDVKM. Written as DNA, the CDR3 is TGTGCCAGCAGCTCTGGGGGTTACGAGCAGTACTTC. Its protein product is CASSSGGYEQYF.

The chain is built from TRBV27 and TRBJ2-7; D gene unclear. Germline loops: CDR1 MNHEY, CDR2 SMNVEV (reference sequence). The V end lost 8 bases, the J end lost 4 bases, and 15 bases lay between the germline ends. The CDR3 is 13 residues long. CDR3 protein: CASGRAWGYEQYF. The CDR3 nucleotides are TGTGCCAGCGGACGGGCCTGGGGTTACGAGCAGTACTTC.

V is TRBV7-2 and J is TRBJ2-1; possibly TRBD2 for D (6 bases). Germline V gives CDR1 SGHTA, CDR2 FQGNSA. Trimming took 4 bases from V and 10 from J, leaving 14 bases between them. The CDR3 spans 13 residues. The CDR3 loop reads CASSSRSEGEQFF. CDR3 bases: TGTGCCAGCAGCTCTCGATCGGAGGGGGAGCAGTTCTTC.

The rearrangement joins TRBV2 to TRBJ1-5, with D possibly TRBD1 on 5 matching bases. Germline values: CDR1 SNHLY, CDR2 FYNNEI. V was pared by 8 bases and J by 1 base, with 18 bases between. The CDR3 has 16 amino acids. Here the CDR3 DNA reads TGTGCCAGCCAGATTGGGGGGGTCGGAAGCAATCAGCCCCAGCATTTT. As protein: CASQIGGVGSNQPQHF.

In this sample, this clone turned up once. A single base separates this from a much larger clone, so it may be a read error. Other DNA variants within this sample encode the same CDR3. The J gene is TRBJ1-5, the V gene TRBV30, with D uncertain. Trimming took 0 bases from V and 0 from J, leaving 3 bases between them. Germline V gene data show CDR1 as GTSNPN and CDR2 as SVGIG (reference sequence). This CDR3 contains 13 residues. The CDR3 bases are TGTGCCTGGAGTGTGGATAGCAATCAGCCCCAGCATTTT. It yields the protein CAWSVDSNQPQHF.

This clone was picked up one time. CDR3 nucleotides: TGTGCCAGCAGAAAGGTAGAGACCCAGTACTTC. It codes for CASRKVETQYF. The chain is built from TRBV5-8 and TRBJ2-5; D remains ambiguous. The CDR3 runs to 11 residues. The ends were cut back, 5 bases at V and 4 bases at J, with 6 bases in the middle. Germline CDR1 and CDR2: SGHTS and YDEGEE. The full variable domain, its missing parts supplied by reference TRBV5-8 and TRBJ2-5, is EAGVTQSPTHLIKTRGQQATLRCSPISGHTSVYWYQQALGLGLQFLLWYDEGEERNRGNFPPRFSGRQFPNYSSELNVNALELEDSALYLCASRKVETQYFGPGTRLLVL.

The V and J genes are TRBV7-2 and TRBJ1-1; 7 nucleotides line up with TRBD1. Trimming removed 1 base from V and 4 bases from J; junction bases left unmatched: 6. The CDR3 extends over 15 amino acids. CDR1 is SGHTA, CDR2 FQGNSA, per germline. The CDR3 here is CASSLVSGGSTEAFF. For the CDR3, the DNA is TGTGCCAGCAGCTTAGTGTCAGGGGGGAGCACTGAAGCTTTCTTT.

This chain uses TRBV6-5 with TRBJ2-7; no reliable D call. Germline loops: CDR1 MNHEY, CDR2 SVGAGI. The CDR3 contains 16 residues. Between the trimmed V and J ends, which lost 3 bases and 0 bases, there was a span of 15 bases. CDR3 sequence reads: CASSYDPTSASYEQYF. The CDR3 DNA follows: TGTGCCAGCAGTTATGATCCGACGTCCGCCTCCTACGAGCAGTACTTC.

J is TRBJ2-7 and V is TRBV4-2; no firm D call. Germline V gene lookup returns CDR1 LGHNA and CDR2 YNFKEQ. This CDR3 has 13 amino acids. The V end was cut by 0 bases, the J end by 3 bases, with 6 bases between. This CDR3 is CASSQDTNYEQYF. As DNA, the CDR3 is TGTGCCAGCAGCCAAGATACGAACTACGAGCAGTACTTC.

The chain recombines TRBV30 with TRBJ2-7; no definite D call. Germline V gives CDR1 GTSNPN, CDR2 SVGIG (reference sequence). Trimming shortened V by 2 bases and J by 3 bases, and 11 bases separated the two germline ends. This CDR3 spans 13 amino acids. CDR3: CAWSRGPGYEQYF. CDR3 nucleotide sequence: TGTGCCTGGAGTCGTGGCCCGGGCTACGAGCAGTACTTC.

The V call is TRBV6-2 or TRBV6-3, the J call TRBJ2-1, with 7 positions matching TRBD2. J gave up 4 bases and V 0 bases, and 6 bases lay outside the gene matches. The CDR3 loop spans 16 amino acids. Germline V lookup: CDR1 MNHEY, CDR2 SVGEGT. CDR3 coding DNA: TGTGCCAGCAGTTACTCAGGAGGGAGGGGATACAATGAGCAGTTCTTC. Encoded protein: CASSYSGGRGYNEQFF.

The rearrangement links TRBV5-6 to TRBJ1-1, with 7 bases aligning to TRBD1. V trimming: 2 bases; J trimming: 0 bases; junction bases outside the gene matches: 4. In germline, CDR1 is SGHDT, CDR2 YYEEEE. The CDR3 loop spans 15 amino acids. The chain's CDR3 is CASSFPGGVNTEAFF. Written as DNA, the CDR3 is TGTGCCAGCAGCTTTCCAGGGGGAGTGAACACTGAAGCTTTCTTT.

The chain recombines TRBV2 with TRBJ1-1, with D possibly being TRBD1 (6 bases). This CDR3 contains 12 residues. The V end was cut by 4 bases, the J end by 8 bases, with 11 bases between. Germline CDR1 is SNHLY and CDR2 is FYNNEI. The CDR3 sequence: CASSVGGTEAFF. The CDR3 DNA is TGTGCCAGCAGTGTGGGGGGGACAGAAGCTTTCTTT.

CDR3 DNA: TGTGCCAGCTCACCACAACAGGGGGATAATTCACCCCTCCACTTT. It is translated as CASSPQQGDNSPLHF. The chain links TRBV18 to TRBJ1-6; 8 bases fit TRBD1. Per germline, CDR1 KGHSH and CDR2 LQKENI. Trimming took 1 base from V and 5 from J; bases not matched to a gene: 1. This CDR3 is built from 15 residues.

This clone was recorded only once. The rearrangement uses TRBV5-4 and TRBJ2-3; 13 bases match TRBD2. The CDR3 has 17 residues. CDR1 and CDR2 from the germline V gene are SGHNT and YYREEE (reference sequence). V shed 4 bases, J shed 4 bases, and the junction held 9 bases outside the gene matches. The CDR3 nucleotides are TGTGCCAGCAGCAACGGACTAGCGGGAGCCGCGGCAGATACGCAGTATTTT. Its protein is CASSNGLAGAAADTQYF.

The J gene is TRBJ2-3, the V gene TRBV2; D not certain. V lost 6 bases, J lost 2 bases, and 15 bases lay in between. Germline-derived CDR1 and CDR2 are SNHLY and FYNNEI. The CDR3 is 15 amino acids. CDR3 amino acids: CASRPRAHPTDTQYF. Here the CDR3 DNA reads TGTGCCAGCAGGCCTCGGGCCCATCCCACAGATACGCAGTATTTT.

The V call is TRBV6-4, the J call TRBJ2-5; 8 bases match TRBD1. V dropped 4 bases and J dropped 5; count of bases not matched to a gene: 3. Germline loops: CDR1 MRHNA, CDR2 SNTAGT. The CDR3 loop spans 13 amino acids. CDR3 protein: CASSVNRGETQYF. CDR3 DNA sequence: TGTGCCAGCAGTGTGAACAGGGGGGAGACCCAGTACTTC.